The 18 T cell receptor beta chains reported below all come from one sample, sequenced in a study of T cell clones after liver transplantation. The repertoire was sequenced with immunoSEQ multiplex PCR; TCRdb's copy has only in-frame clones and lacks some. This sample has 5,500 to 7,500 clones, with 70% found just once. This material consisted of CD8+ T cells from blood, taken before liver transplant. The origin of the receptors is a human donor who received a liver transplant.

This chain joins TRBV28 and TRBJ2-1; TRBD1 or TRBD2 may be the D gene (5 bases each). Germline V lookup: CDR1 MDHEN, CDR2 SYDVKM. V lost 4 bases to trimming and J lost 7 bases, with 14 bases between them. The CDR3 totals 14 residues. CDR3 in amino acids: CASSSEGMGNEQFF. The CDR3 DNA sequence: TGTGCCAGCAGTTCTGAGGGGATGGGGAATGAGCAGTTCTTC. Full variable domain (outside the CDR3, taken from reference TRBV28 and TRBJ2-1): DVKVTQSSRYLVKRTGEKVFLECVQDMDHENMFWYRQDPGLGLRLIYFSYDVKMKEKGDIPEGYSVSREKKERFSLILESASTNQTSMYLCASSSEGMGNEQFFGPGTRLTVL.

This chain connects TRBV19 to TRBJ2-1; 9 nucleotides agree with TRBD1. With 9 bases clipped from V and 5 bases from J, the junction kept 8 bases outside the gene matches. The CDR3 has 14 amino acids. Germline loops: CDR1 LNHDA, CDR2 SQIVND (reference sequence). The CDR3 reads CASNRGREDNEQFF. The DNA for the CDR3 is TGTGCCAGCAACAGGGGGCGCGAGGACAATGAGCAGTTCTTC.

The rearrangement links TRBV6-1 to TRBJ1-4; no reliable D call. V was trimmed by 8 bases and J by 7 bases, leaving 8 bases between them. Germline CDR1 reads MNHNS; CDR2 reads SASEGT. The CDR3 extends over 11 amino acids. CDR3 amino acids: CASLAGEKLFF. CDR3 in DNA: TGTGCCAGCCTAGCCGGTGAAAAACTGTTTTTT.

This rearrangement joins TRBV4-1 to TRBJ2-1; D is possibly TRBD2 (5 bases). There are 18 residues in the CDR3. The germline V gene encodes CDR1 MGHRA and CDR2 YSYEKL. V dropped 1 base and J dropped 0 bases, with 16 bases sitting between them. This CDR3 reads CASSQGSGGEGSYNEQFF. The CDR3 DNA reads TGCGCCAGCAGCCAAGGGTCGGGTGGTGAGGGCTCCTACAATGAGCAGTTCTTC.

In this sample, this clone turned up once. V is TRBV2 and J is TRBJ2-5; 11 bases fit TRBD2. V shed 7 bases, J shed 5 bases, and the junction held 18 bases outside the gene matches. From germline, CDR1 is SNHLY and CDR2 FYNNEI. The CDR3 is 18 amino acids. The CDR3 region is CASKSTSGLAGGYETQYF. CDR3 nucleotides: TGTGCCAGCAAGTCTACCTCGGGCCTAGCGGGAGGTTATGAGACCCAGTACTTC. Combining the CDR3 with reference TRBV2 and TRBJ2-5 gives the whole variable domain EPEVTQTPSHQVTQMGQEVILRCVPISNHLYFYWYRQILGQKVEFLVSFYNNEISEKSEIFDDQFSVERPDGSNFTLKIRSTKLEDSAMYFCASKSTSGLAGGYETQYFGPGTRLLVL.

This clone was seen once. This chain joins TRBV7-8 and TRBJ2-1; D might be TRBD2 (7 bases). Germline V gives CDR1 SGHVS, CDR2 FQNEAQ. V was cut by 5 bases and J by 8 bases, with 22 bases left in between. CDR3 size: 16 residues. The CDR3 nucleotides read TGTGCCAGCAGCCTAGAGGGGGGGGCGTTGAATGATGAGCAGTTCTTC. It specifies CASSLEGGALNDEQFF.

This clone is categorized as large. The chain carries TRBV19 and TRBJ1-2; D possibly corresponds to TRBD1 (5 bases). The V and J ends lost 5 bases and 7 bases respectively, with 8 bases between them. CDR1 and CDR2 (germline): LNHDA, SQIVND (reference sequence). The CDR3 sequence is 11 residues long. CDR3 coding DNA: TGTGCCAGTAGTGTAGGGGTTGGCTACACCTTC. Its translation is CASSVGVGYTF.

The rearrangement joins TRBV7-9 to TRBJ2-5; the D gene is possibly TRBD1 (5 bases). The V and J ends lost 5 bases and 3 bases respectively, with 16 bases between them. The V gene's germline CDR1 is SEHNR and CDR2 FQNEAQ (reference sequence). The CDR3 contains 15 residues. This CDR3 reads CASSPWGGAKETQYF. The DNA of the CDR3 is TGTGCCAGCAGCCCGTGGGGCGGAGCCAAAGAGACCCAGTACTTC.

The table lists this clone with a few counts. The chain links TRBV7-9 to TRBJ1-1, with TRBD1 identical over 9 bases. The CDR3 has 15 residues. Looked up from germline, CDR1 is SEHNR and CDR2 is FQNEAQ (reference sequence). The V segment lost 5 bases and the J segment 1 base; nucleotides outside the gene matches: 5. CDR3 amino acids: CASSPGQGRNTEAFF. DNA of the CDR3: TGTGCCAGCAGCCCAGGACAGGGGCGGAACACTGAAGCTTTCTTT. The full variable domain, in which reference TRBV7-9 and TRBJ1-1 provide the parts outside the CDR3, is DTGVSQNPRHKITKRGQNVTFRCDPISEHNRLYWYRQTLGQGPEFLTYFQNEAQLEKSRLLSDRFSAERPKGSFSTLEIQRTEQGDSAMYLCASSPGQGRNTEAFFGQGTRLTVV.

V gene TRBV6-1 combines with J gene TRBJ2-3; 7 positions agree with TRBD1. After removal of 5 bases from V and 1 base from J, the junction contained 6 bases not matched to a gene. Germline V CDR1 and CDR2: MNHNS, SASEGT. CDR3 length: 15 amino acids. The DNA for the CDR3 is TGTGCCAGCAGTCCTCACAGGGGTGGCACAGATACGCAGTATTTT. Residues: CASSPHRGGTDTQYF.

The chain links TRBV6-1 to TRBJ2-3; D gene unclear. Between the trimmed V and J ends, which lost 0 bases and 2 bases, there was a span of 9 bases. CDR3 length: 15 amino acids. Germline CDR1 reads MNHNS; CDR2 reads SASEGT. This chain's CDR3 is CASSEAYRYTDTQYF. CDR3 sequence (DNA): TGTGCCAGCAGTGAAGCGTACCGGTACACAGATACGCAGTATTTT.

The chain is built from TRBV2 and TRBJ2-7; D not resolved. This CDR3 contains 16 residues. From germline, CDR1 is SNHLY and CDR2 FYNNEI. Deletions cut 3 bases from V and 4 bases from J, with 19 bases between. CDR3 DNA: TGTGCCAGCAGTGACGGGCCTCCCTACGTGGGTTACGAGCAGTACTTC. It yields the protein CASSDGPPYVGYEQYF.

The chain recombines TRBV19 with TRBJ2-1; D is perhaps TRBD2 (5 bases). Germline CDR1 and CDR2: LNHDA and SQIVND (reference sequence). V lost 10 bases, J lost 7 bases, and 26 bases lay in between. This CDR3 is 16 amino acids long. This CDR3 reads CATQRPLRGRGNEQFF. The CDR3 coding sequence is TGTGCCACGCAAAGGCCCCTCCGAGGGAGAGGGAATGAGCAGTTCTTC. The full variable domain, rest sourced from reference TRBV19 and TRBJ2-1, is DGGITQSPKYLFRKEGQNVTLSCEQNLNHDAMYWYRQDPGQGLRLIYYSQIVNDFQKGDIAEGYSVSREKKESFPLTVTSAQKNPTAFYLCATQRPLRGRGNEQFFGPGTRLTVL.

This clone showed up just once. The CDR3 sequence is CASSLGDSNQPQHF. CDR3 nucleotides: TGTGCCAGCAGCTTAGGTGACAGCAATCAGCCCCAGCATTTT. V is TRBV13 and J is TRBJ1-5; D remains unclear. Germline V gives CDR1 PRHDT, CDR2 FYEKMQ (reference sequence). V lost 0 bases, J lost 1 base, and 4 bases lay in between. This CDR3 is 14 amino acids long.

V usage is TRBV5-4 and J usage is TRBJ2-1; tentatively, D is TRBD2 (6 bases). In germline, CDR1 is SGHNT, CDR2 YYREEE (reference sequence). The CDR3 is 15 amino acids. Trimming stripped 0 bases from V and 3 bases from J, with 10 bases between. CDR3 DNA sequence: TGTGCCAGCAGCTTGGCGGGAGTCCTCTACAATGAGCAGTTCTTC. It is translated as CASSLAGVLYNEQFF.

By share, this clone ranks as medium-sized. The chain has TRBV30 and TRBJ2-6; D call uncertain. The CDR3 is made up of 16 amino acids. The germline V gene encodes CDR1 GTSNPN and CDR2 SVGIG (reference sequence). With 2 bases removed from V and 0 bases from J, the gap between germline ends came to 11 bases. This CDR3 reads CAWSPSGVSGANVLTF. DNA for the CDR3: TGTGCCTGGAGTCCTTCAGGTGTCTCTGGGGCCAACGTCCTGACTTTC.

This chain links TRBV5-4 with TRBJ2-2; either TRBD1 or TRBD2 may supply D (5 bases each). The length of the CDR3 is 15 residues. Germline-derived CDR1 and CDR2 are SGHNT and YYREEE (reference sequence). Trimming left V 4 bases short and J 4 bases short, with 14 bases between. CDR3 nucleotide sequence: TGTGCCAGCAGCACTCCGGGACGGGGCACCGGGGAGCTGTTTTTT. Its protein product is CASSTPGRGTGELFF.

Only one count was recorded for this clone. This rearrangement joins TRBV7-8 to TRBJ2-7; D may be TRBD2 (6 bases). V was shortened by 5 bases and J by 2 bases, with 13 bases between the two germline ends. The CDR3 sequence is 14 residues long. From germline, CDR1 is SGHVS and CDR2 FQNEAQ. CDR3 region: CASSGGTATYEQYV. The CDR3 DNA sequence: TGTGCCAGCAGCGGGGGGACGGCAACCTACGAGCAGTACGTC.